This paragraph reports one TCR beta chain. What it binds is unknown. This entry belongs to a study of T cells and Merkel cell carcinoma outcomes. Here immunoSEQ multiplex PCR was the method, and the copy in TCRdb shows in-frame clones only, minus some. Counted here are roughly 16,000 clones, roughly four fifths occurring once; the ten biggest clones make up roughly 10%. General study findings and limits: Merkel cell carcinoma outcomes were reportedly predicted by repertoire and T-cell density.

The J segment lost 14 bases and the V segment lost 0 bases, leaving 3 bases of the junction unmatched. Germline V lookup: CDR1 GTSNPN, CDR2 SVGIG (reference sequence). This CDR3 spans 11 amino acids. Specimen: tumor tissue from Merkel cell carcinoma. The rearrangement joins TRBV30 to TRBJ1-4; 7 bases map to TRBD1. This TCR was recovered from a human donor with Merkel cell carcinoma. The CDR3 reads CAWSVGGLLFF. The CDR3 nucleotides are TGTGCCTGGAGTGTAGGGGGCTTGCTGTTTTTT. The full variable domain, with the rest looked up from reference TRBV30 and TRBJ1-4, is SQTIHQWPATLVQPVGSPLSLECTVEGTSNPNLYWYRQAAGRGLQLLFYSVGIGQISSEVPQNLSASRPQDRQFILSSKKLLLSDSGFYLCAWSVGGLLFFGSGTQLSVL.